A selection of T cell receptor beta chains follows, all from one sample in a study of cytomegalovirus exposure and HLA in healthy donors. Using immunoSEQ multiplex PCR, the repertoire was profiled, and TCRdb retains in-frame clones only, with some absent. The sample records approximately 160,000 clones, about 63% being singletons. Material for sequencing was PBMCs. The origin of the receptors is a woman in her 40s in good health and CMV-seropositive. Both conserved end residues are part of each CDR3. Each record gives: clone size, D gene, V gene, J gene, CDR3 length, CDR3 DNA, CDR3 protein. D genes are given only for firm matches. Only some rows state a clone size, as once, few, many or a class for expanded clones.

-	-	TRBV28	TRBJ2-2	11	TGTGCCATACAGGGGAGGGGGGAGCTGTTTTTT	CAIQGRGELFF
-	TRBD1	TRBV28	TRBJ1-1	16	TGTGCCAGCAGTTCTCCCCCAGGGGGCCTGAACACTGAAGCTTTCTTT	CASSSPPGGLNTEAFF
-	TRBD1	TRBV7-9	TRBJ1-2	14	TGTGCCAGCAGCTCGGGCGGGACAGTCTATGGCTACACCTTC	CASSSGGTVYGYTF
-	TRBD2	TRBV19	TRBJ2-3	13	TGTGCCAGTAGTACGGGAGGGGCAGATACGCAGTATTTT	CASSTGGADTQYF
-	-	TRBV28	TRBJ1-1	14	TGTGCCAGCAGTAAGGGACAAGAGAACACTGAAGCTTTCTTT	CASSKGQENTEAFF
-	-	TRBV7-9	TRBJ2-1	14	TGTGCCAGCAGCGGGCTGGGGGGGCAAAATGAGCAGTTCTTC	CASSGLGGQNEQFF
-	-	TRBV5-4	TRBJ2-7	17	TGTGCCAGCAGCCTCGGGGGTGCGCGGAAAGGGGTATACGAGCAGTACTTC	CASSLGGARKGVYEQYF
-	-	TRBV14	TRBJ1-3	14	TGTGCCAGCAGCCAAGCGGGAGGGGGAAACACCATATATTTT	CASSQAGGGNTIYF
-	-	TRBV18	TRBJ1-4	14	TGTGCCAGCTCACCGGGAGCCGTTAATGAAAAACTGTTTTTT	CASSPGAVNEKLFF
-	TRBD2	TRBV7-6	TRBJ2-3	15	TGTGCCAGCAGCCCGAGCGGGGGTCTGGGAGATACGCAGTATTTT	CASSPSGGLGDTQYF
-	-	TRBV6-1	TRBJ1-2	15	TGTGCCAGCAGTGGGGCCGGCAGCCCTCGGCAGGGCTACACCTTC	CASSGAGSPRQGYTF
-	-	TRBV28	TRBJ1-2	14	TGTGCCAGCAGTTTCTGGAGGGTCACGGGGGGCTACACCTTC	CASSFWRVTGGYTF
-	-	TRBV28	TRBJ2-3	11	TGTGCCAGCTGTGCGACAGATACGCAGTATTTT	CASCATDTQYF
-	-	TRBV7-2	TRBJ1-2	15	TGTGCCAGCAGCTTACTCGGACACCCTAACTATGGCTACACCTTC	CASSLLGHPNYGYTF
-	TRBD1	TRBV19	TRBJ1-5	15	TGTGCCAGTAGTATAGGAGGGACAGGTAATCAGCCCCAGAATTTT	CASSIGGTGNQPQNF
-	-	TRBV7-3	TRBJ1-2	15	TGTGCCAGCGGAATCACCGGGGGGCAAAACTATGGCTACACCTTC	CASGITGGQNYGYTF
once	TRBD2	TRBV7-3	TRBJ2-5	15	TGTGCCAGCAGCGTAGTAGCGGGGGGAGGTGAGACCCAGTACTTC	CASSVVAGGGETQYF
-	TRBD1	TRBV28	TRBJ2-5	11	TGTGCCAGCCAGGGGGCGGAGACCCAGTACTTC	CASQGAETQYF
-	-	TRBV28	TRBJ2-7	12	TGTGCCAGCAGTTTATCTTCCTACGAGCAGTACTTC	CASSLSSYEQYF
-	TRBD1	TRBV19	TRBJ1-3	14	TGTGCCAGTAGCCAGGGGGTCGCTGGAAACACCATATATTTT	CASSQGVAGNTIYF
-	-	TRBV18	TRBJ2-7	14	TGTGCCAGCTCACCTCAGGGAGGAAGGGACGAGCAGTACTTC	CASSPQGGRDEQYF
once	TRBD1	TRBV27	TRBJ1-1	15	TGTGCCAGCAGTTTATTGGGACAGGGATACACTGAAGCTTTCTTT	CASSLLGQGYTEAFF
-	TRBD1	TRBV29-1	TRBJ1-2	15	TGCAGCGTTACCCCGGGACAGGGAATCCCCTCTGGCTACACCTTC	CSVTPGQGIPSGYTF
-	-	TRBV9	TRBJ2-2	13	TGTGCCAGCAGCGTAGAGTTCGGCGGGGAGCTGTTTTTT	CASSVEFGGELFF
-	-	TRBV5-6	TRBJ1-1	11	TGTGCCAGCAGTGGTGGGCGTGAAGCTTTCTTT	CASSGGREAFF
-	TRBD2	TRBV9	TRBJ2-7	15	TGTGCCAGCAGCGTCTCCAGCGGGGGGCCCTACGAGCAGTACTTC	CASSVSSGGPYEQYF
-	TRBD1	TRBV19	TRBJ2-7	12	TGTGCCAGTAGTCGGGACAGGGGCGAGCAGTACTTC	CASSRDRGEQYF